This T cell receptor (beta chain) was identified during a study of T cell clones after liver transplantation. Study in general: Samples came from ITN030ST, which attempted immunosuppression withdrawal within 2 years of liver transplantation. TCRbeta sequencing after a pre-transplant mixed lymphocyte reaction identified graft-donor-reactive clones, later tracked in post-transplant blood.

Study results and caveats: Migration into the graft, not deletion, may explain lost graft donor-reactive T cells.

Details on this clone: Its antigen is as yet unknown.

Trimming removed 7 bases from V and 0 bases from J, with 10 bases in between. This CDR3 spans 14 amino acids. Germline V gene data show CDR1 as MDHEN and CDR2 as SYDVKM. Data came from immunoSEQ multiplex PCR; TCRdb stores just in-frame clones and leaves some out. This table holds 9,200 or so clones, 70% to 85% found once. The rearrangement uses TRBV28 and TRBJ1-3, with D perhaps matching TRBD1 (6 bases). This clonotype was obtained from a human patient who received a liver transplant. Some T cells may be the graft donor's. Sequences were derived from CD8+ T cells from blood, sampled at the 22-month timepoint. DNA for the CDR3: TGTGCCAGCAAATGGACAGCCTCTGGAAACACCATATATTTT. Translation gives CASKWTASGNTIYF.